The 10 T cell receptor beta chains below all came from one sample that was sequenced in a study of regulatory and conventional T cells in RAG deficiency. Blood CD4+ CD25-low CD127-high conventional T cells supplied the genomic DNA template. Profiled with immunoSEQ multiplex PCR; TCRdb holds only in-frame clones, not every one. The sample holds 20,000 to 25,000 clones, 95% to 96% seen once. This same sample was also part of a study on regulatory T cells. That report adds: The primer mix had 52 TRBV and 13 TRBJ primers.

The sample comprised CD25- CD4+ T cells sorted from blood. The receptors were sampled from a human donor in good health.

The chain joins TRBV19 to TRBJ2-7; the match to TRBD1 covers 8 bases. Looked up from germline, CDR1 is LNHDA and CDR2 is SQIVND (reference sequence). With 5 bases clipped from V and 1 base from J, the junction kept 4 bases outside the gene matches. The CDR3 spans 14 residues. CDR3 sequence reads: CASSARDRSYEQYF. CDR3 in DNA: TGTGCCAGTAGTGCACGGGACAGGTCCTACGAGCAGTACTTC.

This chain's CDR3 is CAWSGRGGLTYGYTF. CDR3 nucleotides: TGTGCCTGGAGTGGACGGGGAGGACTGACCTATGGCTACACCTTC. V gene TRBV30 combines with J gene TRBJ1-2; D is unresolved. CDR1 is GTSNPN, CDR2 SVGIG, per germline (reference sequence). Between the trimmed V and J ends, which lost 1 base and 4 bases, there was a span of 16 bases. The CDR3 is 15 residues long.

This chain connects TRBV6-5 to TRBJ1-1; possibly TRBD1 for D (5 bases). The V end was cut by 2 bases, the J end by 2 bases, with 9 bases between. Germline values: CDR1 MNHEY, CDR2 SVGAGI. The CDR3 consists of 14 residues. CDR3: CASSYPGLNTEAFF. In nucleotides, the CDR3 is TGTGCCAGCAGTTACCCGGGACTCAACACTGAAGCTTTCTTT.

The V call is TRBV10-3, the J call TRBJ2-3; TRBD1 is a possible D gene (6 bases). The CDR3 has 16 residues. Germline V gene lookup returns CDR1 ENHRY and CDR2 SYGVKD. Trimming shortened V by 0 bases and J by 0 bases, and 10 bases separated the two germline ends. The CDR3, as DNA: TGTGCCATCAGTGAGTCGCAGGGGTCTAGCACAGATACGCAGTATTTT. Its protein is CAISESQGSSTDTQYF.

This clone has a handful of counts. The CDR3 nucleotides are TGTGCCAGCAGTGCTATTGGGGCCGGCTATGGCTACACCTTC. This encodes CASSAIGAGYGYTF. The V gene is TRBV6-1, the J gene TRBJ1-2; a weak D match, TRBD1 (5 bases). The V gene's germline CDR1 is MNHNS and CDR2 SASEGT. The CDR3 is 14 amino acids. Trimming shortened V by 4 bases and J by 4 bases, and 13 bases separated the two germline ends.

The rearrangement joins TRBV5-1 to TRBJ2-3; D possibly corresponds to TRBD2 (5 bases). This CDR3 has 14 residues. The V end lost 0 bases, the J end lost 4 bases, and 9 bases lay between the germline ends. In germline, CDR1 is SGHRS, CDR2 YFSETQ. The CDR3 reads CASSLGSVADTQYF. The CDR3 region has the DNA TGCGCCAGCAGCTTGGGTAGCGTTGCAGATACGCAGTATTTT.

The chain links TRBV5-6 to TRBJ2-3, with 9 positions matching TRBD2. This CDR3 has 16 residues. CDR1 and CDR2 (germline): SGHDT, YYEEEE. V lost 2 bases, J lost 4 bases, and 8 bases stayed unmatched. CDR3 sequence: CASSFKSSGASDTQYF. The DNA for the CDR3 is TGTGCCAGCAGCTTCAAATCTAGCGGGGCCTCAGATACGCAGTATTTT.

The chain has TRBV5-1 and TRBJ1-2; 8 bases align to TRBD1. The CDR3 length is 15 residues. The V gene's germline CDR1 is SGHRS and CDR2 YFSETQ. The trim removed 0 bases at V and 2 bases at J, leaving 3 bases unmatched. The CDR3 nucleotides read TGCGCCAGCAGCTTGGGGGGACAGGCGAACTATGGCTACACCTTC. Its translation: CASSLGGQANYGYTF. The full variable domain, completed using reference TRBV5-1 and TRBJ1-2, is KAGVTQTPRYLIKTRGQQVTLSCSPISGHRSVSWYQQTPGQGLQFLFEYFSETQRNKGNFPGRFSGRQFSNSRSEMNVSTLELGDSALYLCASSLGGQANYGYTFGSGTRLTVV.

The DNA of the CDR3 is TGTGCCAGCAGTCAACAGGGCGGTCAGCCCCAGCATTTT. Translating it yields CASSQQGGQPQHF. The V call is TRBV6-5, the J call TRBJ1-5, with D possibly matching TRBD1 (6 bases). CDR3 length: 13 amino acids. Trimming removed 5 bases from V and 6 bases from J, with 11 bases in between. Germline assignment: CDR1 MNHEY and CDR2 SVGAGI.

As for this clone: A read error may account for a junction end that differs from germline. This chain links TRBV4-1 with TRBJ1-5; TRBD1 matches at 9 bases. The germline CDR1 and CDR2 sequences are MGHRA and YSYEKL. The CDR3 loop spans 21 amino acids. The CDR3 DNA sequence: TGCGCCAGCAGCCAAGATTCGTATGCGTCGGGACAGGGTAGTAGCCATCAGCCCCAGCATTTT. Amino acids: CASSQDSYASGQGSSHQPQHF.